Below, 25 T cell receptor beta chains from the same sample are listed, as sequenced in a study of cytomegalovirus exposure and HLA in healthy donors. In the PCR, 60 Vbeta and 13 Jbeta primers were used. Generated by immunoSEQ multiplex PCR, the TCRdb table keeps only in-frame clones and is missing some. The table shows roughly 150,000 clones, with over 70% occurring only once. The specimen was PBMCs. The receptors come from a woman aged 40 to 55 in good health and CMV-seronegative.

The V call is TRBV2, the J call TRBJ2-5; 7 bases map to TRBD1. V shed 6 bases, J shed 5 bases, and the junction held 9 bases outside the gene matches. There are 14 residues in the CDR3. Germline V gene sequence: CDR1 SNHLY, CDR2 FYNNEI. For the CDR3, the DNA is TGTGCCAGCAGCGAGGACAGGAGGTCGGAGACCCAGTACTTC. Translating gives CASSEDRRSETQYF.

The chain is built from TRBV27 and TRBJ1-5, with no clear D. Germline-derived CDR1 and CDR2 are MNHEY and SMNVEV (reference sequence). This CDR3 spans 14 amino acids. Trimming shortened V by 0 bases and J by 3 bases, and 6 bases separated the two germline ends. Here the CDR3 DNA reads TGTGCCAGCAGTTTATCGTCTTACAATCAGCCCCAGCATTTT. This codes for CASSLSSYNQPQHF.

The genes are TRBV19 and TRBJ2-7, with a tentative D call TRBD1 (6 bases). The germline V gene has CDR1 LNHDA and CDR2 SQIVND (reference sequence). CDR3 length: 17 residues. V gave up 4 bases and J gave up 5 bases, with 24 bases separating them. In nucleotides, the CDR3 is TGTGCCAGTAGTACGTCCCCTCAGGGGTTCCTTCGGGACGAGCAGTACTTC. It encodes CASSTSPQGFLRDEQYF.

The rearrangement links TRBV5-1 to TRBJ1-2; D is unclear. Trimming left V 0 bases short and J 0 bases short, with 9 bases between. The V gene's germline CDR1 is SGHRS and CDR2 YFSETQ. This CDR3 is built from 15 residues. DNA of the CDR3: TGCGCCAGCAGCTTGGGGCGGTCAGCTAACTATGGCTACACCTTC. Residues: CASSLGRSANYGYTF.

Here the CDR3 reads CASSWDSPNTEAFF. The CDR3 region has the DNA TGTGCCAGCAGTTGGGACAGCCCGAACACTGAAGCTTTCTTT. The V and J genes are TRBV28 and TRBJ1-1; 7 positions match TRBD1. The CDR3 has 14 residues. In germline, CDR1 is MDHEN, CDR2 SYDVKM. The V gene end was trimmed by 4 bases and the J gene end by 1 base; junction bases not matched to a gene: 3. The full variable domain, in which reference TRBV28 and TRBJ1-1 provide the parts outside the CDR3, is DVKVTQSSRYLVKRTGEKVFLECVQDMDHENMFWYRQDPGLGLRLIYFSYDVKMKEKGDIPEGYSVSREKKERFSLILESASTNQTSMYLCASSWDSPNTEAFFGQGTRLTVV.

The rearrangement joins TRBV27 to TRBJ2-1; TRBD1 is a possible D gene (6 bases). Germline assignment: CDR1 MNHEY and CDR2 SMNVEV (reference sequence). V lost 5 bases, J lost 6 bases, and 11 bases lay in between. CDR3 size: 13 residues. DNA for the CDR3: TGTGCCAGCAGTACAGGGCTCGCCAATGAGCAGTTCTTC. Translating gives CASSTGLANEQFF.

The CDR3 nucleotides read TGTGCCAGCAACTACCGGGAAGCACCCCTCCACTTT. Amino acid sequence: CASNYREAPLHF. The rearrangement links TRBV28 to TRBJ1-6; D not certain. The CDR3 runs 12 residues. Germline lookup yields CDR1 MDHEN and CDR2 SYDVKM. V lost 7 bases and J 11 bases, leaving 12 bases between the germline ends.

This clone was observed once. The chain couples TRBV28 to TRBJ1-2; a weak D match, TRBD1 (6 bases). The CDR3 is made up of 13 amino acids. Trimming took 10 bases from V and 4 from J, leaving 16 bases between them. CDR1 is MDHEN and CDR2 is SYDVKM in the germline V gene. The chain's CDR3 is CATEGGGGYGYTF. CDR3 DNA sequence: TGTGCCACCGAAGGAGGGGGGGGCTATGGCTACACCTTC.

J is TRBJ1-1 and V is TRBV7-3, with a possible D match to TRBD1 (5 bases). The length of the CDR3 is 15 residues. The germline CDR1 and CDR2 sequences are SGHTA and FQGTGA. V lost 1 base and J 0 bases, leaving 9 bases between the germline ends. The CDR3 here is CASSLIPGLNTEAFF. CDR3 nucleotides: TGTGCCAGCAGCTTAATTCCAGGGCTGAACACTGAAGCTTTCTTT.

This clone has just one count. This chain joins TRBV25-1 and TRBJ2-3; TRBD2 might be the D (5 bases). CDR3 size: 13 residues. V was clipped by 4 bases and J by 8 bases, with 13 bases between them. Germline values: CDR1 MGHDK, CDR2 SYGVNS. The CDR3 bases are TGTGCCAGCAGTGGTCCGGCTGGAGGTACGCAGTATTTT. Its translation is CASSGPAGGTQYF. The full variable domain, completed using reference TRBV25-1 and TRBJ2-3, is EADIYQTPRYLVIGTGKKITLECSQTMGHDKMYWYQQDPGMELHLIHYSYGVNSTEKGDLSSESTVSRIRTEHFPLTLESARPSHTSQYLCASSGPAGGTQYFGPGTRLTVL.

The chain is built from TRBV4-1 and TRBJ2-1, with 11 bases that match TRBD2. The CDR3 has 17 residues. The junction had 8 bases not matched to a gene; V was cut back by 1 base and J by 6 bases. Germline assignment: CDR1 MGHRA and CDR2 YSYEKL. As DNA, the CDR3 is TGCGCCAGCAGCCAAGCCCTAACTAGCGGGGGTCGCAATGAGCAGTTCTTC. Protein product: CASSQALTSGGRNEQFF.

A few counts support this clone. The V gene is TRBV2, the J gene TRBJ1-1; D not resolved. V gave up 5 bases and J gave up 6 bases, with 13 bases separating them. Germline V gene lookup returns CDR1 SNHLY and CDR2 FYNNEI. This CDR3 has 13 amino acids. In DNA, the CDR3 is TGTGCCAGCAGTTACCGTATCAGGCCTGAAGCTTTCTTT. Translated: CASSYRIRPEAFF.

The chain joins TRBV28 to TRBJ2-5; D is possibly TRBD2 (5 bases). The germline CDR1 and CDR2 sequences are MDHEN and SYDVKM. The V gene lost 4 bases and the J gene lost 4 bases, with 10 bases spanning the gap. There are 13 residues in the CDR3. The CDR3 loop is CASSSGLIETQYF. CDR3 sequence (DNA): TGTGCCAGCAGTTCCGGACTGATAGAGACCCAGTACTTC.

This clone has a single count. This chain uses TRBV7-9 with TRBJ2-1; 9 bases align to TRBD2. Germline assignment: CDR1 SEHNR and CDR2 FQNEAQ (reference sequence). The J segment lost 3 bases and the V segment lost 5 bases, leaving 5 bases of the junction unmatched. The CDR3 runs 15 residues. DNA for the CDR3: TGTGCCAGCAGCGGCGGGGGGGCTGGCTACAATGAGCAGTTCTTC. Protein product: CASSGGGAGYNEQFF.

The chain recombines TRBV14 with TRBJ2-2, with 9 bases matching TRBD2. Germline V CDR1 and CDR2: SGHDN, FVKESK. This CDR3 is built from 17 residues. The V and J ends lost 4 bases and 0 bases, in that order; junction bases with no gene match: 6. The CDR3 nucleotides read TGTGCCAGCAGCCCGGGTAGCGGGGGTCCGAACACCGGGGAGCTGTTTTTT. It encodes CASSPGSGGPNTGELFF.

This clone was seen only a few times. The CDR3 is CASSLGGEAGELFF. The DNA for the CDR3 is TGTGCCAGCAGCCTGGGGGGAGAGGCTGGGGAGCTGTTTTTT. The chain combines TRBV4-2 with TRBJ2-2; D possibly corresponds to TRBD2 (6 bases). The CDR3 is 14 amino acids. Deletions cut 4 bases from V and 8 bases from J, with 14 bases between. Germline CDR1 is LGHNA and CDR2 is YNFKEQ.

This clone was observed a single time. The chain couples TRBV5-1 to TRBJ1-1; no definite D call. The germline CDR1 and CDR2 sequences are SGHRS and YFSETQ. CDR3 size: 14 residues. V lost 0 bases and J lost 1, with 7 bases in between. The CDR3 loop is CASSLGAQNTEAFF. CDR3 in DNA: TGCGCCAGCAGCTTGGGCGCCCAGAACACTGAAGCTTTCTTT.

The V call is TRBV13, the J call TRBJ2-1, with no clear D. There are 13 residues in the CDR3. The germline V and J ends were trimmed by 1 base and 4 bases, with 5 bases remaining between them. In germline, CDR1 is PRHDT, CDR2 FYEKMQ (reference sequence). The CDR3 region is CASSLDTYNEQFF. The CDR3 nucleotides are TGTGCCAGCAGCTTAGACACATACAATGAGCAGTTCTTC.

The chain uses TRBV29-1 and TRBJ1-4; a possible D gene is TRBD1 (6 bases). V was shortened by 6 bases and J by 8 bases, with 16 bases between the two germline ends. The length of the CDR3 is 13 residues. Germline-derived CDR1 and CDR2 are SQVTM and ANQGSEA. The CDR3 spells CSVRGRGQEKLFF. CDR3 in DNA: TGCAGCGTCAGGGGCAGGGGTCAAGAAAAACTGTTTTTT. Full variable domain (outside the CDR3, taken from reference TRBV29-1 and TRBJ1-4): SAVISQKPSRDICQRGTSLTIQCQVDSQVTMMFWYRQQPGQSLTLIATANQGSEATYESGFVIDKFPISRPNLTFSTLTVSNMSPEDSSIYLCSVRGRGQEKLFFGSGTQLSVL.

This rearrangement joins TRBV4-1 to TRBJ2-7; D possibly corresponds to TRBD1 (6 bases). There are 15 residues in the CDR3. Trimming took 4 bases from V and 2 from J, leaving 15 bases between them. From germline, CDR1 is MGHRA and CDR2 YSYEKL. CDR3 in DNA: TGCGCCAGCAGCCTTTTCCTCACAGGGACCTACGAGCAGTACTTC. This translates into CASSLFLTGTYEQYF.

This clone was seen a few times. An end of the junction differs from the germline gene, which may be a read error. The V gene is TRBV4-1, the J gene TRBJ2-7; 7 bases match TRBD1. CDR1 is MGHRA, CDR2 YSYEKL, per germline. The CDR3 is 15 amino acids. CDR3 sequence reads: CASSQNRGSSYEQYF. The CDR3 region has the DNA TGTGCCAGCAGCCAGAACAGGGGCAGCTCCTACGAGCAGTACTTC.

The chain is built from TRBV18 and TRBJ1-5; the D is unclear. Germline lookup yields CDR1 KGHSH and CDR2 LQKENI. The length of the CDR3 is 16 residues. The V and J ends lost 4 bases and 0 bases respectively, with 13 bases between them. The CDR3 loop is CASSLQPPVSNQPQHF. The CDR3 nucleotides are TGTGCCAGCTCACTACAGCCTCCCGTTAGCAATCAGCCCCAGCATTTT.

This chain uses TRBV7-8 with TRBJ1-5, with TRBD1 matching 7 bases. V dropped 6 bases and J dropped 5; count of bases not matched to a gene: 10. Germline V gene sequence: CDR1 SGHVS, CDR2 FQNEAQ. The length of the CDR3 is 15 residues. The CDR3 protein is CASSSRQGEDQPQHF. The DNA for the CDR3 is TGTGCCAGCAGTTCAAGACAGGGCGAGGATCAGCCCCAGCATTTT.

V usage is TRBV18 and J usage is TRBJ1-1, with no clear D. CDR1 and CDR2 from the germline V gene are KGHSH and LQKENI. Deletions cut 0 bases from V and 7 bases from J, with 9 bases between. This CDR3 spans 13 amino acids. The CDR3 spells CASSPPVRGEAFF. The CDR3 DNA reads as TGTGCCAGCTCACCACCTGTCCGGGGTGAAGCTTTCTTT.

The chain joins TRBV2 to TRBJ2-7, with a possible D match to TRBD2 (6 bases). Trimming removed 6 bases from V and 4 bases from J, with 16 bases in between. Germline values: CDR1 SNHLY, CDR2 FYNNEI. The CDR3 runs to 14 residues. CDR3 coding DNA: TGTGCCAGCAGGGATCGGGACTTTTCGTACGAGCAGTACTTC. It is translated as CASRDRDFSYEQYF.